The clone carrying this T cell receptor beta chain was observed a handful of times. Its antigen is undetermined. V lost 7 bases, J lost 0 bases, and 18 bases lay in between. Germline-derived CDR1 and CDR2 are LGHNA and YSLEER. CDR3 length: 17 amino acids. These data come from a study of T cells after yellow fever vaccination. Overall study context: The SMART-Seq v4 Ultra Low Input method served to prepare the low-cell-number fractions.

Regarding the study as a whole: On re-exposure, the response was weaker but peaked faster, at day 5 versus 15. Among primary-vaccination clones, most reappeared after the booster, at around 97% for CD4 and more than 85% for CD8.

TCRdb used MiXCR to reprocess the 5' RACE reads, holding one entry per CDR3 protein. The sample lists hundreds of thousands of distinct CDR3 sequences, over 9% occurring once. The J gene is TRBJ2-2, the V gene TRBV4-3; possibly TRBD2 for D (6 bases). The sequence came from a man under 40 who received the YFV17D yellow fever vaccine. Sequencing used PBMCs, obtained on the day of the yellow fever booster vaccination. CDR3 in DNA: TGCGCCAGCACACCCCTCCCAGCGGGTTCGAACACCGGGGAGCTGTTTTTT. This translates into CASTPLPAGSNTGELFF.